Following are 19 T cell receptor beta chains from one sample sequenced in a study of blood T cell repertoires in COVID-19 (dated by TCRdb to the early 2020s). Receptors were amplified or captured by the immunoSEQ multiplex PCR assay. Entries here come from immuneACCESS through TCRdb and include only in-frame sequences with V and J called. Some clones fail to appear in such tables; in the studies checked, an unresolved V gene covers under half of the shortfall, and the cause of the remainder is unknown. The sample records about 16,000 clones, more than 75% of which are singletons. Jointly, the top ten make up around 13% of the sample. The specimen sequenced was peripheral blood. These receptor sequences come from a human donor in a cohort sampled during active COVID-19.

The J gene is TRBJ1-2, the V gene TRBV9; D is unresolved. From germline, CDR1 is SGDLS and CDR2 YYNGEE. This CDR3 has 15 residues. Between the trimmed V and J ends, which lost 0 bases and 0 bases, there was a span of 9 bases. Written as DNA, the CDR3 is TGTGCCAGCAGCGTAGTGGCTGGAGCTAACTATGGCTACACCTTC. Protein sequence: CASSVVAGANYGYTF.

The rearrangement joins TRBV28 to TRBJ1-4; D remains unclear. CDR1 MDHEN and CDR2 SYDVKM come from the germline V gene. The V end was cut by 1 base, the J end by 8 bases, with 17 bases between. The CDR3 runs to 16 residues. In nucleotides, the CDR3 is TGTGCCAGCAGTTTATTTAGGCCACTAAAGCCAGAAAAACTGTTTTTT. Its translation: CASSLFRPLKPEKLFF. Filled out from reference TRBV28 and TRBJ1-4, the complete variable domain reads DVKVTQSSRYLVKRTGEKVFLECVQDMDHENMFWYRQDPGLGLRLIYFSYDVKMKEKGDIPEGYSVSREKKERFSLILESASTNQTSMYLCASSLFRPLKPEKLFFGSGTQLSVL.

The chain couples TRBV2 to TRBJ1-6; D is possibly TRBD1 (5 bases). The CDR3 extends over 14 amino acids. CDR1 and CDR2 from the germline V gene are SNHLY and FYNNEI. V gave up 4 bases and J gave up 8 bases, with 12 bases separating them. CDR3 in DNA: TGTGCCAGCAGTGGAACAGGTGGCTATTCACCCCTCCACTTT. Translated, it gives CASSGTGGYSPLHF.

This chain connects TRBV11-2 to TRBJ2-2; D may be TRBD2 (6 bases). Trimming stripped 8 bases from V and 1 base from J, with 14 bases between. The CDR3 covers 15 residues. CDR1 SGHAT and CDR2 FQNNGV come from the germline V gene. This CDR3 reads CASRGVAQNTGELFF. The CDR3 DNA reads as TGTGCCAGCCGCGGGGTGGCCCAGAACACCGGGGAGCTGTTTTTT.

This chain uses TRBV15 with TRBJ2-2; D is unclear. CDR1 is LNHNV and CDR2 is YYDKDF in the germline V gene (reference sequence). The V and J ends lost 0 bases and 1 base respectively, with 9 bases between them. The CDR3 consists of 16 residues. CDR3 loop: CATSREIGGNTGELFF. The DNA of the CDR3 is TGTGCCACCAGCAGAGAAATTGGCGGGAACACCGGGGAGCTGTTTTTT.

This chain joins TRBV6-6 and TRBJ2-7; tentative D call: TRBD2 (7 bases). Germline V lookup: CDR1 MNHNY, CDR2 SVGAGI (reference sequence). The CDR3 spans 14 residues. Between the trimmed V and J ends, which lost 5 bases and 3 bases, there was a span of 14 bases. The CDR3 bases are TGTGCCAGCAGTAAAGAGGGGGGGGGCTACGAGCAGTACTTC. Translation gives CASSKEGGGYEQYF.

This chain joins TRBV6-5 and TRBJ2-1; TRBD1 matches at 7 bases. Germline V lookup: CDR1 MNHEY, CDR2 SVGAGI. Trimming cost V 2 bases and J 3 bases; bases outside gene matches: 4. This CDR3 region has 15 residues. This chain's CDR3 is CASSYRDRIYNEQFF. Written as DNA, the CDR3 is TGTGCCAGCAGTTACCGGGACAGAATCTACAATGAGCAGTTCTTC.

A single count supports this clone. This chain connects TRBV4-1 to TRBJ1-2; tentatively, D is TRBD1 (6 bases). The CDR3 contains 16 residues. Trimming removed 4 bases at V and 2 bases at J, with 17 bases between. Germline CDR1 MGHRA, CDR2 YSYEKL. Here the CDR3 DNA reads TGCGCCAGCAGCCTCTGGGAAACAGGGACCAACTATGGCTACACCTTC. Translation: CASSLWETGTNYGYTF.

CDR3: CASSPEVAGNNEQFF. The DNA of the CDR3 is TGCGCCAGCAGCCCGGAGGTAGCGGGCAACAATGAGCAGTTCTTC. The V gene is TRBV5-1, the J gene TRBJ2-1, with 7 bases lining up with TRBD2. The CDR3 is 15 amino acids. Germline CDR1 reads SGHRS; CDR2 reads YFSETQ. Germline trimming cut 4 bases from V and 5 bases from J; bases unmatched to any gene: 9.

The J gene is TRBJ1-5, the V gene TRBV4-1, with TRBD1 identical over 9 bases. This CDR3 spans 16 amino acids. CDR1 is MGHRA, CDR2 YSYEKL, per germline. Trimming at V came to 2 bases and at J to 2 bases, leaving 4 bases not matched to a gene. The CDR3 is CASSQTTGGGNQPQHF. Here the CDR3 DNA reads TGCGCCAGCAGCCAAACGACAGGGGGGGGCAATCAGCCCCAGCATTTT.

The V gene is TRBV28, the J gene TRBJ2-1; 9 nucleotides line up with TRBD2. Germline CDR1 is MDHEN and CDR2 is SYDVKM. CDR3 size: 17 residues. V shed 4 bases and J 2 bases; nucleotides not matched to a gene: 9. The CDR3 coding sequence is TGTGCCAGCAGTTCACCCAGCGGGGGGCTCGCCTACAATGAGCAGTTCTTC. This gives the protein CASSSPSGGLAYNEQFF.

The CDR3 region has the DNA TGCAGTGCTTCCGACAGCTACGAGCAGTACTTC. It encodes CSASDSYEQYF. This sequence joins TRBV20-1 and TRBJ2-7, with D possibly matching TRBD1 (5 bases). The CDR3 length is 11 residues. The V and J ends lost 5 bases and 3 bases respectively, with 8 bases between them. CDR1 and CDR2 (germline): DFQATT, SNEGSKA (reference sequence).

The chain joins TRBV7-9 to TRBJ2-5; TRBD1 aligns across 7 bases. Germline CDR1 reads SEHNR; CDR2 reads FQNEAQ (reference sequence). Unmatched junction bases numbered 10, after V lost 7 bases and J lost 2 bases. This CDR3 is 15 amino acids long. The CDR3 coding sequence is TGTGCCAGCAACCCATCCGGGACAGTTCAAGAGACCCAGTACTTC. Translating gives CASNPSGTVQETQYF.

The chain couples TRBV6-2 or TRBV6-3 to TRBJ1-2; 7 bases are shared with TRBD1. CDR3 length equals 17 residues. Germline V gene data show CDR1 as MNHEY and CDR2 as SVGEGT. The junction had 8 bases not matched to a gene; V was cut back by 0 bases and J by 1 base. The CDR3 region is CASSYSRQGERNYGYTF. In DNA form, the CDR3 reads TGTGCCAGCAGTTACTCTCGTCAGGGGGAGCGTAACTATGGCTACACCTTC.

The gene calls are TRBV6-5 and TRBJ1-2, with D perhaps matching TRBD1 (6 bases). Per germline, CDR1 MNHEY and CDR2 SVGAGI. CDR3 length: 14 amino acids. Between the trimmed V and J ends, which lost 5 bases and 2 bases, there was a span of 12 bases. The CDR3 sequence: CASSSTTGNYGYTF. The CDR3 coding sequence is TGTGCCAGCAGTAGCACGACAGGAAACTATGGCTACACCTTC.

There are a few counts of this clone. The chain recombines TRBV9 with TRBJ1-3; tentatively, D is TRBD1 (5 bases). Germline-derived CDR1 and CDR2 are SGDLS and YYNGEE. The CDR3 runs 14 residues. Between the trimmed V and J ends, which lost 0 bases and 2 bases, there was a span of 6 bases. CDR3 in DNA: TGTGCCAGCAGCGTAGAACAGGCTGGAAACACCATATATTTT. It encodes CASSVEQAGNTIYF.

This chain joins TRBV5-1 and TRBJ2-3; D not resolved. The CDR3 runs 15 residues. Per germline, CDR1 SGHRS and CDR2 YFSETQ. V gave up 1 base and J gave up 1 base, with 10 bases separating them. The CDR3 sequence is CASSLMVVGTDTQYF. In DNA, the CDR3 is TGCGCCAGCAGCTTGATGGTGGTAGGCACAGATACGCAGTATTTT.

This chain uses TRBV9 with TRBJ1-4; no firm D call. V shed 7 bases and J shed 5 bases, with 18 bases lying between them. Germline CDR1 and CDR2: SGDLS and YYNGEE. This CDR3 is built from 15 residues. In DNA form, the CDR3 reads TGTGCCAGCCCCGAGGGAGGAAGGGTAAATGAAAAACTGTTTTTT. Amino acids: CASPEGGRVNEKLFF.

J is TRBJ2-3 and V is TRBV4-3, with D unresolved. CDR3 length equals 13 residues. Germline V gene data show CDR1 as LGHNA and CDR2 as YSLEER. Deletions cut 0 bases from V and 5 bases from J, with 6 bases between. The CDR3 sequence is CASSQDPKDTQYF. CDR3 coding DNA: TGCGCCAGCAGCCAAGACCCCAAAGATACGCAGTATTTT.